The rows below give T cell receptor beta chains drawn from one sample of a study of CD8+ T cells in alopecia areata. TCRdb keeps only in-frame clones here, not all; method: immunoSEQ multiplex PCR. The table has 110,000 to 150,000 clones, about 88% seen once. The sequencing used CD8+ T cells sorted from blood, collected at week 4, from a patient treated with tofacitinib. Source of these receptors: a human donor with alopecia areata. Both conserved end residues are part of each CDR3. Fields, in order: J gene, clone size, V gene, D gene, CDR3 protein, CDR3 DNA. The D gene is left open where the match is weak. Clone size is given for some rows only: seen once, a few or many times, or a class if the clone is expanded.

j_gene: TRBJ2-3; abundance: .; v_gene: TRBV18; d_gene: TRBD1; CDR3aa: CASSRRTGSADTQYF; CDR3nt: TGTGCCAGCTCCCGTAGGACAGGGTCTGCAGATACGCAGTATTTT
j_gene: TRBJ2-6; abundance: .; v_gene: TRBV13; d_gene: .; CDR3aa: CASRWAGAGPSGANVLTF; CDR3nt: TGTGCCAGCAGGTGGGCTGGGGCTGGTCCTTCTGGGGCCAACGTCCTGACTTTC
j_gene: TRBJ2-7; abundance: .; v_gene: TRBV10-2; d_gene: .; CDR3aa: CASSEAGGDNEQYF; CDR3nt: TGCGCCAGCAGTGAGGCAGGGGGGGATAACGAGCAGTACTTC
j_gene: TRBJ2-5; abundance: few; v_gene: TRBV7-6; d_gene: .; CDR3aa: CASSLLKETQYF; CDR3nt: TGTGCCAGCAGCTTACTAAAAGAGACCCAGTACTTC
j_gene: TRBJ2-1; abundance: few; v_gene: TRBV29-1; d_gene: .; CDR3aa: CSVGPLGGYNEQFF; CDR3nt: TGCAGCGTTGGCCCACTAGGAGGCTACAATGAGCAGTTCTTC
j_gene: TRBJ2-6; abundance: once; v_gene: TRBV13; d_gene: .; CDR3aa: CASSSRNQGLDSGANVLTF; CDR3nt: TGTGCCAGCAGCTCCCGAAATCAGGGCCTCGACTCTGGGGCCAACGTCCTGACTTTC
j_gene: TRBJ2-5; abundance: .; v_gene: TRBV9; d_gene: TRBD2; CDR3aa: CASSVGGTRGETQYF; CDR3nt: TGTGCCAGCAGCGTAGGAGGGACTAGAGGGGAGACCCAGTACTTC
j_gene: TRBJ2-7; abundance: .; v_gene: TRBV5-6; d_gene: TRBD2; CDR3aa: CASSPGRLAGGPSYEQYF; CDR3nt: TGTGCCAGCAGCCCGGGTAGGCTAGCGGGAGGGCCCTCCTACGAGCAGTACTTC
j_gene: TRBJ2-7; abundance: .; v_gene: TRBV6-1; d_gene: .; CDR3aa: CASRSSYEQYF; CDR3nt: TGTGCCAGCCGCTCAAGCTACGAGCAGTACTTC
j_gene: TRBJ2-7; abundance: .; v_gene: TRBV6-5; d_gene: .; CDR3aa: CASSYGQSYEQYF; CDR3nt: TGTGCCAGCAGTTACGGACAGAGCTACGAGCAGTACTTC
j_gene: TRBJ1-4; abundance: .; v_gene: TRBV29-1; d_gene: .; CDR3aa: CSVALDEKLFF; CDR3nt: TGCAGCGTTGCTCTGGATGAAAAACTGTTTTTT
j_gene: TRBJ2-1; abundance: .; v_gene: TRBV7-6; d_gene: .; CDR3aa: CASSHSPYNEQFF; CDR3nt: TGTGCCAGCAGCCATTCGCCTTACAATGAGCAGTTCTTC
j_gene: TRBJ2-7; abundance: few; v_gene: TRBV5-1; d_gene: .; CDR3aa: CASSFRSWGDEQYF; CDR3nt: TGCGCCAGCAGCTTTAGGTCTTGGGGCGACGAGCAGTACTTC
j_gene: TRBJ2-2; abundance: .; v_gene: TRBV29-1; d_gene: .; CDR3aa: CSVESQGSTGELFF; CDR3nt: TGCAGCGTTGAATCACAGGGTTCCACCGGGGAGCTGTTTTTT
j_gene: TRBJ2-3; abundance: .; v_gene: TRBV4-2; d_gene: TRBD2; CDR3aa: CASSLERTSVADTQYF; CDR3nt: TGTGCCAGCAGCCTAGAGAGGACTAGCGTGGCAGATACGCAGTATTTT
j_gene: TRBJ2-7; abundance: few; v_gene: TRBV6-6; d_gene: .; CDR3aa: CASSPGRDEQYF; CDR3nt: TGTGCCAGCAGCCCCGGGCGGGACGAGCAGTACTTC
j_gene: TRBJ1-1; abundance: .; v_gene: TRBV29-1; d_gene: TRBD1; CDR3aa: CSVGTGVNTEAFF; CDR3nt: TGCAGCGTTGGGACAGGGGTGAACACTGAAGCTTTCTTT
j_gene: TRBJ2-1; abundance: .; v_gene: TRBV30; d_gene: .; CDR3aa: CAWTFEYNEQFF; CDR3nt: TGTGCCTGGACCTTCGAGTACAATGAGCAGTTCTTC
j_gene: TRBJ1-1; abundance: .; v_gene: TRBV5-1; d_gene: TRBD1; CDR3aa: CASNSGQGDTEAFF; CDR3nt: TGCGCCAGCAACTCGGGACAGGGAGACACTGAAGCTTTCTTT
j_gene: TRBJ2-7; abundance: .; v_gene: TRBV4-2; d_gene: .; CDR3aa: CASSQDYMVYEQYF; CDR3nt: TGTGCCAGCAGCCAAGATTATATGGTCTACGAGCAGTACTTC
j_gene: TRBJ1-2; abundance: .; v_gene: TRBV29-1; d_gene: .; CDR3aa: CSVDRGGVEAYGYTF; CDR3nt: TGCAGCGTTGATCGTGGAGGGGTAGAGGCCTATGGCTACACCTTC
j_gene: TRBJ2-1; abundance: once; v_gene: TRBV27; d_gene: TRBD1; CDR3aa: CASSPDRDRGDEQFF; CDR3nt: TGTGCCAGCAGTCCCGATCGGGACAGGGGAGATGAGCAGTTCTTC
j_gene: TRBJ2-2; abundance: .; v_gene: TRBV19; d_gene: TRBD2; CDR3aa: CAGSGASGSTGELFF; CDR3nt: TGTGCCGGAAGTGGGGCTAGCGGAAGCACCGGGGAGCTGTTTTTT
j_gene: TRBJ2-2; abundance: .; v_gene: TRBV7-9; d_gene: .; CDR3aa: CASSLPGASANTGELFF; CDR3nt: TGTGCCAGCAGCTTGCCGGGGGCTAGCGCGAACACCGGGGAGCTGTTTTTT
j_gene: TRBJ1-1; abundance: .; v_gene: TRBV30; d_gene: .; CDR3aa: CAWTWTGNTEAFF; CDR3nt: TGTGCCTGGACTTGGACGGGGAACACTGAAGCTTTCTTT
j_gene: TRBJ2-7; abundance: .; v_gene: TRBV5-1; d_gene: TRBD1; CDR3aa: CASSSGQGSYEQYF; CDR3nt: TGCGCCAGCAGCTCAGGACAGGGATCCTACGAGCAGTACTTC
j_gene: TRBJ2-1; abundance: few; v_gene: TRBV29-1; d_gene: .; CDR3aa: CSVAPGPYNEQFF; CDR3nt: TGCAGCGTTGCGCCAGGGCCCTACAATGAGCAGTTCTTC
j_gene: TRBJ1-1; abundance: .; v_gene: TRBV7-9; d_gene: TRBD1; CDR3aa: CASSSDQGQGTEAFF; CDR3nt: TGTGCCAGCAGCTCTGATCAGGGACAGGGCACTGAAGCTTTCTTT
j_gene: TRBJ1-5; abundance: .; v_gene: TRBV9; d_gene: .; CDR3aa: CASSRTWGERPQHF; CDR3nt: TGTGCCAGCAGCCGGACATGGGGGGAGAGGCCCCAGCATTTT
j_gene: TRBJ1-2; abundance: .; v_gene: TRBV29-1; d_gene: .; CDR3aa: CSVEGDHHYGYTF; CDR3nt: TGCAGCGTTGAAGGTGACCATCACTATGGCTACACCTTC
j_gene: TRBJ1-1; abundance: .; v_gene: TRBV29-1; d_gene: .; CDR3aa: CSVDLGLNTEAFF; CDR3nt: TGCAGCGTTGATCTGGGATTGAACACTGAAGCTTTCTTT
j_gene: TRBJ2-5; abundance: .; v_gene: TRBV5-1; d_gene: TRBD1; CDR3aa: CASSDSGTGQQTQYF; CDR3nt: TGCGCCAGCAGCGATTCCGGGACAGGGCAGCAGACCCAGTACTTC
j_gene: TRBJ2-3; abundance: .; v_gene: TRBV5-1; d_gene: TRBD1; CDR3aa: CASSRLGQATDTQYF; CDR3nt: TGCGCCAGCAGCCGCCTCGGACAGGCGACAGATACGCAGTATTTT
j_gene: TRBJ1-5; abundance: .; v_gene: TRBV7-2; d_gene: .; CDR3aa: CASTPLGGNQPQHF; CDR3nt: TGTGCCAGCACGCCACTGGGGGGGAATCAGCCCCAGCATTTT
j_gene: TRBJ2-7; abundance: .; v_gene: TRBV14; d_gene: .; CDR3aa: CASSQDVGGSSYEQYF; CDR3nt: TGTGCCAGCAGCCAAGATGTGGGGGGAAGCTCCTACGAGCAGTACTTC
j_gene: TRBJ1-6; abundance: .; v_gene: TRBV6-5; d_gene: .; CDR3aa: CASSYALRWDSPLHF; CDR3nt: TGTGCCAGCAGTTACGCACTGCGTTGGGATTCACCCCTCCACTTT
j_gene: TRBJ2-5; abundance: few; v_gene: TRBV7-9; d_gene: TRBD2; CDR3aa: CASSLSPSGIKETQYF; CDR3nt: TGTGCCAGCAGCTTATCGCCTAGCGGGATTAAGGAGACCCAGTACTTC
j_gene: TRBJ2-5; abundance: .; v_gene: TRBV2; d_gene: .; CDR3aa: CASSLTVLSQYF; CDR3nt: TGTGCCAGCAGCCTGACAGTGTTGAGCCAGTACTTC
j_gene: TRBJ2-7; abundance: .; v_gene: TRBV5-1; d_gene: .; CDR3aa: CASRSRGPPPIDEQYF; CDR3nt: TGCGCCAGCAGGAGCAGAGGCCCCCCTCCAATTGACGAGCAGTACTTC
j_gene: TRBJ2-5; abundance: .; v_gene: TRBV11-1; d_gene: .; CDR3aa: CASSLFEEQETQYF; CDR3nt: TGTGCCAGCAGCTTATTCGAGGAACAAGAGACCCAGTACTTC
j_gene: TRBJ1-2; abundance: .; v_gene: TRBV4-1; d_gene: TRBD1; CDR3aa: CASSQTFQGGDGYTF; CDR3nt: TGCGCCAGCAGCCAGACTTTTCAGGGGGGGGATGGCTACACCTTC
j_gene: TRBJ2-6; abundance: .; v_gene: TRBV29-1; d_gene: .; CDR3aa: CSVESQNRGGANVLTF; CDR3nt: TGCAGCGTTGAATCACAGAATCGCGGGGGGGCCAACGTCCTGACTTTC
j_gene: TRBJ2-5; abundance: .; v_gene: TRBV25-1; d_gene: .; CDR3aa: CASSLGETQYF; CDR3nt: TGTGCCAGCAGCCTCGGAGAGACCCAGTACTTC
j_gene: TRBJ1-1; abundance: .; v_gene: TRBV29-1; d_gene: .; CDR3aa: CSAAGSPAEAFF; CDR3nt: TGCAGCGCCGCGGGTTCTCCTGCAGAAGCTTTCTTT
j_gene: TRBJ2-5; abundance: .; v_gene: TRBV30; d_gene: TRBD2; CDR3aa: CAWSFYGGGQETQYF; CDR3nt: TGTGCCTGGAGTTTTTACGGGGGGGGTCAAGAGACCCAGTACTTC
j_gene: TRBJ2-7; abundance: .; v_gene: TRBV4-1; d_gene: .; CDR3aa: CASSQDFPSSYEQYF; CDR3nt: TGCGCCAGCAGCCAAGATTTCCCGAGCTCCTACGAGCAGTACTTC
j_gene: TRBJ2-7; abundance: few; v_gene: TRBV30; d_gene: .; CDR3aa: CAWSVRDYYEQYF; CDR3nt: TGTGCCTGGAGTGTACGGGATTACTACGAGCAGTACTTC
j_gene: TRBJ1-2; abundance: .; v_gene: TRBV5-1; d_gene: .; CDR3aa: CASSPDGFYGYTF; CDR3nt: TGCGCCAGCAGCCCAGACGGATTTTATGGCTACACCTTC
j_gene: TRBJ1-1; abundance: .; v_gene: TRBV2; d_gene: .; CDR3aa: CASSTGGNTEAFF; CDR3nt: TGTGCCAGCAGCACTGGGGGGAACACTGAAGCTTTCTTT
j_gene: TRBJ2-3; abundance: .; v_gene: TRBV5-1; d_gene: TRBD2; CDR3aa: CASSREGTDTQYF; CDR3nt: TGCGCCAGCAGCCGGGAGGGGACAGATACGCAGTATTTT
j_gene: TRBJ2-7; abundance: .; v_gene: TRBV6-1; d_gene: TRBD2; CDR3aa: CASSELAGMYEQYF; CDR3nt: TGTGCCAGCAGTGAACTAGCGGGAATGTACGAGCAGTACTTC
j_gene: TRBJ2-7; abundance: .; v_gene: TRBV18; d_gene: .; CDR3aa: CASSITSEGSYEQYF; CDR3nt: TGTGCCAGCTCAATAACCTCAGAGGGATCCTACGAGCAGTACTTC
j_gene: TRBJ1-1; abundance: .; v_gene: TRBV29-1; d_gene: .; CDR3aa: CSVEGGREFNTEAFF; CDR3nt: TGCAGCGTAGAAGGAGGGCGGGAATTTAACACTGAAGCTTTCTTT